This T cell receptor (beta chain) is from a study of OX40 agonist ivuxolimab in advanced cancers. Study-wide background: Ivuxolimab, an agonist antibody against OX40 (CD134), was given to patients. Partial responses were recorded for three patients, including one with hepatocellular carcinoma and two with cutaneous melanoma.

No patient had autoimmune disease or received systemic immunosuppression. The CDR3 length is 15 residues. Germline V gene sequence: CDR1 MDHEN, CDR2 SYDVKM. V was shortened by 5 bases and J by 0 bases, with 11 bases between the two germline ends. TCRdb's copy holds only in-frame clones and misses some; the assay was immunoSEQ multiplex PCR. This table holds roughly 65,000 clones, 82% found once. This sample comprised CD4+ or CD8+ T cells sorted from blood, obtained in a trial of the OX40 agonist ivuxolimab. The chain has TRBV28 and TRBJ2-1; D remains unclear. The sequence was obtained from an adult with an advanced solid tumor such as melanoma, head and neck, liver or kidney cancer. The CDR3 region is CASSRRVSSYNEQFF. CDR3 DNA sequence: TGTGCCAGCAGTCGACGGGTCTCCTCCTACAATGAGCAGTTCTTC.